This T cell receptor (beta chain) originates from a study of blood T cell repertoires in COVID-19. Across the whole study: The United States, Italy and Spain were the sources of the acute and convalescent COVID-19 samples. Sources were T cells, B-cell-depleted T cells, or PBMCs; the material itself was cDNA or gDNA.

Study processing details: Amplification of reference gene primers was used by the study to estimate nucleated cell counts. The assay was immunoSEQ multiplex PCR, and TCRdb's table has in-frame clones only and misses some. V and J calls and clone size follow that table, whereas D and trimming were derived from the DNA. The sample includes 240,000 or so clones, around 89% of them seen just once. V lost 0 bases and J 4 bases, leaving 15 bases between the germline ends. This CDR3 contains 16 residues. CDR1 SGHVS and CDR2 FQNEAQ come from the germline V gene. This chain links TRBV7-8 with TRBJ1-2, with TRBD1 as a possible D gene (5 bases). The specimen was peripheral blood. The clonotype comes from a middle-aged woman who had recovered from COVID-19. CDR3 region: CASSLAAGGGGYGYTF. Written as DNA, the CDR3 is TGTGCCAGCAGCTTAGCCGCCGGGGGAGGCGGCTATGGCTACACCTTC.